Listed here is a single TCR beta chain. Its antigen is as yet unknown. A universal primer site and UMIs were added as TCR cDNA was made by 5'RACE template switching. TCRdb redid the calling of the 5' RACE reads with MiXCR, one entry per CDR3 protein. The table includes about 630,000 distinct CDR3 sequences, about 12% detected once. The data are from a study of T cells after yellow fever vaccination. V shed 5 bases and J 0 bases; nucleotides not matched to a gene: 6. The germline gives CDR1 SGHTA, CDR2 FQGNSA. The CDR3 is made up of 16 amino acids. Overall study findings and caveats: Clones that expanded after primary vaccination mostly reappeared after the booster (96% CD4, approximately 89% CD8). A secondary response was less intense yet reached its peak sooner, at day 5 versus 15.

The specimen was PBMCs, collected on the day of the yellow fever booster vaccination. This TCR came from a man aged 30 to 45 who received the YFV17D yellow fever vaccine. The rearrangement uses TRBV7-2 and TRBJ2-7; 11 bases match TRBD2. In DNA form, the CDR3 reads TGTGCCAGCAGCGATCACGGGACTAGCGGCTCCTACGAGCAGTACTTC. It encodes CASSDHGTSGSYEQYF.